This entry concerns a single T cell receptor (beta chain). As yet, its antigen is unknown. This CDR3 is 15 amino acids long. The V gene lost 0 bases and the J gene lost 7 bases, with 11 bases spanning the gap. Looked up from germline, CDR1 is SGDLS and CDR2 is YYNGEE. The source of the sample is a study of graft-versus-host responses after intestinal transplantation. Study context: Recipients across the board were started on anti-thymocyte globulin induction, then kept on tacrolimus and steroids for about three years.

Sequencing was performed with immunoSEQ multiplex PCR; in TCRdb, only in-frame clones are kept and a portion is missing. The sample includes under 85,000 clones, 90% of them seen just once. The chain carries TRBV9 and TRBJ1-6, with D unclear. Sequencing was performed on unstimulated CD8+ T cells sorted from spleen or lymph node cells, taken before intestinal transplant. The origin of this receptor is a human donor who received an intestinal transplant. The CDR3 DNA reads TGTGCCAGCAGCGTAGTTCCTGTGCGGAATTCACCCCTCCACTTT. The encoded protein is CASSVVPVRNSPLHF.